One T cell receptor beta chain is described in this entry. Its antigen specificity is not known. An end of the junction differs from the germline gene, which may be a read error. This sample is part of a study of T cell repertoires in breast cancer (TCRdb year 2016). In the study overall: Samples profiled in the study came from tumors, lymph nodes and peripheral blood lymphocytes of breast cancer patients, along with peripheral blood from healthy control donors. ER+/PR+ status was present in the majority of the 20 to 25 patient tumors that were analyzed for shared TCRs. Controls included nine healthy donors of an age range similar to the patients. On average, about 500,000 sequences per sample and about 10 reads per input cell were obtained by sequencing. Because breast cancer has a low mutational burden and rarely has common mutations, the study reasoned that TCRs shared between breast cancer patients would target shared antigens. Tumors and tumor-involved lymph nodes were minced and digested with Liberase and DNase, then filtered through 70-um and 40-um filters. Tumor-free lymph nodes were processed with no enzymatic digestion, and blood samples were separated using Ficoll.

General conclusions and limits of the study: Possible tumor specificity was suggested for 15 to 20 TCR pairs that were shared across seven or more patient tumors yet rarely found in control blood. About fourfold more TCRs were shared with matched tumor repertoires by tumor-involved sentinel lymph nodes than by tumor-free nodes (roughly 8% versus 2%). Shared TCRs showed TRBV7 predominance, possibly reflecting tumor recognition or mispriming bias from eight TRBV7 primers. Genuine antitumor clones may have been missed because singleton TCRs were discarded and only part of each tumor was sampled. Shared TCRs were encoded by various nucleotide sequences, which suggests selection and expansion based on antigen. Because transcript abundance and primer differences skewed clone recovery, emulsion RT-PCR was regarded as qualitative rather than quantitative.

The library relied on emulsion pairing. Unpaired genes were suppressed by a second nested PCR containing blocking oligos, after which a third nested PCR added Illumina adaptors and barcodes. Each emulsion RT-PCR master mix contained roughly 4,500-270,000 T cells, with C-region, Stepout and V-region primers. The emulsions were generated using the Micellula Emulsion and Purification Kit, and the RT-PCR was run with Qiagen OneStep RT-PCR reagents. The pooled libraries were sequenced on an Illumina MiSeq using paired-end 2 x 250 reads. The paper's data handling went like this. Read pairs were joined in Galaxy and clipped at the engineered overlap into separate alpha and beta files, and reads that were not clipped were discarded. Alpha-beta pairs were assigned with CompleteTCR, a MiTCR-based pipeline that links chains sharing read cluster identifiers using an R script. TCR sequences that were observed only once, representing about 1-3.3%, were removed as potential sequencing errors. The public sequencing data were trimmed at Q25 with fastp and processed into clonotypes with MiXCR by TCRdb, which kept only in-frame beta chains. Rows with a matching CDR3 protein are joined into one entry that keeps the most common DNA and genes. The V and J calls and clone size come from TCRdb's table, not from the authors' own analysis. The table for this sample lists 150 to 200 distinct CDR3 sequences; under 45% of them were counted only once. The ten largest clones take up 95% to 98% of the sample.

Spanning cysteine to phenylalanine, the CDR3 consists of 15 amino acids. Solely the CDR3 DNA is kept, with 45 bases framed from the first base. To analyze paired alpha-beta TCRs of CD8+ T cells, the study used an expanded emulsion RT-PCR method with primers covering all TCR V genes. Before emulsion RT-PCR, CD8+ T cells were isolated using a CD8 positive selection kit and then incubated overnight in 8 to 10 IU/mL IL-2. This sequence uses TRBV7-1 and TRBJ2-7; too little of a D gene remains to name it. TRBV7-1 is designated an ORF whose function remains uncertain. The specimen sequenced was CD8+ T cells. The origin of this receptor is a pool of human donors with breast cancer or a healthy control (not recorded which). The CDR3 sequence is CASISPVERNYEKYF. The nucleotides are TGTGCAAGCATCTCCCCAGTGGAAAGGAACTACGAGAAGTACTTC.